This T cell receptor beta chain was observed in a study of T-cell memory formation after mild COVID-19. Whole-study results and caveats: Clones shrinking between day 15 and 85 showed a balanced CD4/CD8 split, and those that grew later tilted toward CD4+. Some clones that responded were present in memory (sampled pre-infection), which suggests cross-reactive memory joined. Most CD4+ clones that shrank were in CM and EM, while CD8+ ones turned up in EMRA. Day 37-peaking second-wave clones had unconfirmed SARS-CoV-2 specificity.

MiXCR was run by TCRdb on the 5' RACE reads, yielding one entry per CDR3 protein. The table includes fewer than 650,000 distinct CDR3 sequences, less than 25% detected once. Comment on this clonotype: Its specificity is not known.

This CDR3 is built from 13 residues. Trimming cost V 2 bases and J 4 bases, with 8 bases left between them. The chain uses TRBV12-3 or TRBV12-4 and TRBJ1-1; no clear D. This sequence originates from an adult woman who had mild COVID-19 (a few samples of this study predate the infection). Cell type and time point are not known. The specimen was PBMCs or a T cell subset sorted from them (not recorded which). The CDR3 DNA reads TGTGCCAGCAGTTTAATGGGGAGCACTGAAGCTTTCTTT. Translating gives CASSLMGSTEAFF.